The clone carrying this T cell receptor (beta chain) has just a few counts. Some clones are missing from TCRdb's copy, which holds only in-frame ones; the method was immunoSEQ multiplex PCR. Of 180,000 or so clones detected, 70% to 80% appear once; the ten largest clones hold approximately 15%. The germline V and J ends were trimmed by 4 bases and 0 bases, with 10 bases remaining between them. This CDR3 has 15 residues. The germline CDR1 and CDR2 sequences are SGDLS and YYNGEE. The entry originates in a study of blood T cell repertoires in COVID-19. Sequenced: PBMCs or T cells enriched from blood (not recorded which). The sequence came from a man in his fifties or sixties who had been exposed to COVID-19. The rearrangement uses TRBV9 and TRBJ1-4; no reliable D call. The DNA for the CDR3 is TGTGCCAGCAGCCCGAGTCCTGCAACTAATGAAAAACTGTTTTTT. Protein: CASSPSPATNEKLFF.